The rows below give T cell receptor beta chains drawn from one sample of a study of T-cell memory formation after mild COVID-19. TCRdb reprocessed the 5' RACE reads via MiXCR and lists one record per CDR3 protein. The sample contains 35,000 to 50,000 distinct CDR3 sequences, more than 9% of which appear only once. The specimen was PBMCs or a T cell subset sorted from them (not recorded which). All receptors come from an adult woman who had mild COVID-19 (a few samples of this study predate the infection). Cell type and time point are not known. The CDR3 runs from the conserved cysteine through the conserved F or W.

CDR3: CASSQDWGELFF; V: TRBV4-3; J: TRBJ2-2
CDR3: CASSNLEYQETQYF; V: TRBV12-3/TRBV12-4; J: TRBJ2-5
CDR3: CAWSREGETQYF; V: TRBV30; J: TRBJ2-5
CDR3: CASSQKGHEPGRNQPQHF; V: TRBV4-1; J: TRBJ1-5
CDR3: CASSETPGGRPQHF; V: TRBV9; J: TRBJ1-5
CDR3: CASSFLAGGADTQYF; V: TRBV5-5; J: TRBJ2-3
CDR3: CSARDGLVSYNEQFF; V: TRBV20-1; J: TRBJ2-1
CDR3: CASSQDYRSMTGELFF; V: TRBV4-3; J: TRBJ2-2
CDR3: CASSDSKRGGPDTQYF; V: TRBV6-4; J: TRBJ2-3
CDR3: CASSQVGLATDTQYF; V: TRBV4-3; J: TRBJ2-3
CDR3: CASSLGRSTDTQYF; V: TRBV11-3; J: TRBJ2-3
CDR3: CATSRDRPEAFF; V: TRBV15; J: TRBJ1-1
CDR3: CASSLENRGGQPQHF; V: TRBV27; J: TRBJ1-5
CDR3: CASTLVTGIDEQFF; V: TRBV7-9; J: TRBJ2-1
CDR3: CASSSQVPRSGYTF; V: TRBV18; J: TRBJ1-2
CDR3: CASSQGVGTEAFF; V: TRBV3-1; J: TRBJ1-1
CDR3: CASRTDSRTEAFF; V: TRBV12-3/TRBV12-4; J: TRBJ1-1
CDR3: CASSYSKGEQYF; V: TRBV6-5; J: TRBJ2-7
CDR3: CASKLLGHLNTEAFF; V: TRBV27; J: TRBJ1-1
CDR3: CASSLGETEAFF; V: TRBV12-3/TRBV12-4; J: TRBJ1-1
CDR3: CSADPQAGTYNEQFF; V: TRBV20-1; J: TRBJ2-1
CDR3: CSAGDRGLIETQYF; V: TRBV20-1; J: TRBJ2-5
CDR3: CASSLVAGGNSSYEQYF; V: TRBV7-9; J: TRBJ2-7
CDR3: CASSPDPTVKMRTQYF; V: TRBV7-2; J: TRBJ2-5
CDR3: CSAPLVGSTDTQYF; V: TRBV20-1; J: TRBJ2-3
CDR3: CATSRVAGASGRFEQYF; V: TRBV15; J: TRBJ2-7
CDR3: CASSSGLYGAFREQYF; V: TRBV12-3/TRBV12-4; J: TRBJ2-7
CDR3: CASSPPSSGGYEQYF; V: TRBV13; J: TRBJ2-7
CDR3: CASSPGTTGREQYF; V: TRBV6-1; J: TRBJ2-7
CDR3: CASLEGTPGLAGTGELFF; V: TRBV5-1; J: TRBJ2-2
CDR3: CASSPLADTQYF; V: TRBV13; J: TRBJ2-3
CDR3: CASKRGGGGRQETQYF; V: TRBV12-3/TRBV12-4; J: TRBJ2-5
CDR3: CASSLHEFAGRYEQYF; V: TRBV12-3/TRBV12-4; J: TRBJ2-7
CDR3: CASSTWDSSYEQYF; V: TRBV12-3/TRBV12-4; J: TRBJ2-7
CDR3: CSARGTGHRGAEAFF; V: TRBV20-1; J: TRBJ1-1
CDR3: CASRPGTKYNEQFF; V: TRBV12-3/TRBV12-4; J: TRBJ2-1
CDR3: CASTDLADGYTF; V: TRBV5-1; J: TRBJ1-2
CDR3: CASSPPDQRETQYF; V: TRBV18; J: TRBJ2-5
CDR3: CASGDRGNTEAFF; V: TRBV9; J: TRBJ1-1
CDR3: CASSSRRLAGLGNEQFF; V: TRBV7-2; J: TRBJ2-1
CDR3: CASSLVRGRTGELFF; V: TRBV11-2; J: TRBJ2-2
CDR3: CASSSGDTVWEANVLTF; V: TRBV12-3/TRBV12-4; J: TRBJ2-6
CDR3: CASSSDRAYEQYF; V: TRBV27; J: TRBJ2-7
CDR3: CASRPYTGNQPQHF; V: TRBV6-1; J: TRBJ1-5
CDR3: CASSVERLAGVPEQYF; V: TRBV9; J: TRBJ2-7
CDR3: CASRRGSQSSGNTIYF; V: TRBV6-1; J: TRBJ1-3
CDR3: CASSSGTGNSPLHF; V: TRBV7-8; J: TRBJ1-6
CDR3: CASSQGPLTDTQYF; V: TRBV3-1; J: TRBJ2-3
CDR3: CASSARRYDPQDNEQFF; V: TRBV9; J: TRBJ2-1
CDR3: CASSRGWSSYNEQFF; V: TRBV3-1; J: TRBJ2-1
CDR3: CASSLAGGGEQYF; V: TRBV7-3; J: TRBJ2-7